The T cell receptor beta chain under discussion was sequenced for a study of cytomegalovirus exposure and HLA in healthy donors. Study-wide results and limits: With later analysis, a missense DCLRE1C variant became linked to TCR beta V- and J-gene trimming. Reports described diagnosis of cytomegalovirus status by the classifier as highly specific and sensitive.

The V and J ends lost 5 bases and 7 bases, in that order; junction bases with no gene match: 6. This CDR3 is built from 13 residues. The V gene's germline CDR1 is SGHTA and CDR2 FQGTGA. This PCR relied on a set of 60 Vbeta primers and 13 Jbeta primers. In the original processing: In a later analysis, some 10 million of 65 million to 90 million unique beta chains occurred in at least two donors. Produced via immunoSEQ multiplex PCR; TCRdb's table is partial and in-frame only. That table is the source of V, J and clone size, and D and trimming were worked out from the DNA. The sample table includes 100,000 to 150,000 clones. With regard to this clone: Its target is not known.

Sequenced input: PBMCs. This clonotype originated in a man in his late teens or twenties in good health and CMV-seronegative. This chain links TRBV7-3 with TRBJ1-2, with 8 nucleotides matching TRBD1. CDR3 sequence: CASSQDRVRGYTF. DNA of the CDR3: TGTGCCAGCAGCCAGGACAGGGTGCGTGGCTACACCTTC.